One and the same sample provided the 2 T cell receptor beta chains below, sequenced in a study of T cell clonality in common variable immunodeficiency (dated by TCRdb to about 2015). What the study reported, not specific to this receptor: CVID TCRbeta sequences reportedly showed fewer deletions and N-nucleotide insertions and lacked highly modified clones with 13 or more V deletions.

Their specific antigens are unknown. The library was obtained by the immunoSEQ multiplex PCR assay. TCRdb's version of the immuneACCESS table is confined to in-frame rearrangements and falls short of the full clone set. An unresolved V gene accounts for under half of the shortfall where checked; the remainder is of unknown origin. The sample table holds 8,000 or so clones. The ten largest clones capture around 3.8% of the sample. Sequenced material: peripheral blood mononuclear cells. Source of these receptors: a human donor with common variable immunodeficiency.

About this clone: The read finishes 3 residues shy of the CDR3 end, and the germline J gene is used to complete it. The chain is built from TRBV7-2 and TRBJ2-1, with TRBD2 as a possible D gene (7 bases). The CDR3 covers 15 residues. From germline, CDR1 is SGHTA and CDR2 FQGNSA. V was cut by 2 bases and J by 6 bases, with 14 bases left in between. The CDR3 protein is CASSLNWAGANEQFF. The CDR3 DNA, read in part, is TGTGCCAGCAGCTTAAATTGGGCGGGGGCCAATGAG.

Of note for this clone: Read data end 3 residues before the CDR3 end; the end is taken from the germline J gene. The chain has TRBV20-1 and TRBJ2-5; D is unclear. V gave up 6 bases and J gave up 2 bases, with 7 bases separating them. Germline V CDR1 and CDR2: DFQATT, SNEGSKA (reference sequence). This CDR3 is built from 11 residues. The CDR3 bases that were read are TGCAGTGCCCAGTTACAAGAGACC. Its translation: CSAQLQET. The whole CDR3 reads CSAQLQETQYF.